A selection of T cell receptor beta chains follows, all from one sample in a study of cytomegalovirus exposure and HLA in healthy donors. This table comes from immunoSEQ multiplex PCR, and its TCRdb copy is limited to in-frame clones, with some not included. The data contain roughly 150,000 clones, approximately 68% of them singletons. The sample comprised PBMCs. The receptors shown here come from a man aged 40-50 years in good health and CMV-seronegative. The CDR3 runs from the conserved cysteine through the conserved F or W. The D gene is left open where the match is weak. Size values are once, few and many counts, or a class for expanded clones, and some rows have none.

V	D	size	CDR3
TRBV5-8	NA	once	CASSLLNNYGYTF
TRBV6-5	NA	NA	CASSYRPHTGELFF
TRBV11-2	TRBD2	once	CASSLDPAGGNYEQFF
TRBV30	NA	NA	CARSGTPYGYTF
TRBV7-7	TRBD1	NA	CASSLGVQGAGETQYF
TRBV27	TRBD2	NA	CASSLRASGSVGEQYF
TRBV5-1	NA	NA	CASSFPSGEGYPF
TRBV7-6	NA	NA	CASSLGRAGTEAFF
TRBV18	NA	NA	CASSPRGVGQTTGELFF
TRBV4-1	NA	NA	CASSQPEVGKNTEAFF
TRBV6-5	NA	NA	CASSYYQGNNEQFF
TRBV4-1	TRBD2	NA	CASSQTPTSGGYEQYF
TRBV7-9	NA	NA	CASSLNRGNQPQHF
TRBV28	TRBD2	NA	CASSSAGEVSYNEQFF
TRBV21-1	NA	many	CASSTAEAFF
TRBV19	TRBD1	NA	CASSPGQGEGYQPQHF
TRBV7-8	NA	NA	CASGRGQGDREQYF
TRBV7-9	NA	NA	CASSEGVSGNQPQHF
TRBV29-1	NA	few	CSVVMNTEAFF
TRBV9	TRBD1	NA	CASSNGQGKDPYGYTF
TRBV7-9	NA	NA	CASSLDSYYGYTF
TRBV6-6	NA	NA	CASSRGGVYSTEAFF
TRBV11-2	TRBD1	NA	CASSLGDRSTDTQYF
TRBV2	TRBD2	NA	CANGIAGDVGEQFF
TRBV23-1	NA	NA	CASRRGTWAGELFF
TRBV7-4	NA	NA	CASSGQGGGKLFF
TRBV6-5	TRBD2	NA	CASSRSGGYTDTQYF
TRBV7-7	NA	NA	CASSRDPTNTGELFF
TRBV7-8	TRBD2	few	CASSFYPTSRTDTQYF
TRBV7-9	TRBD1	once	CASSSRDRAQETQYF
TRBV5-6	TRBD1	NA	CASSWVQGVYGYTF
TRBV10-1	NA	NA	CASSESSATNEKLFF
TRBV4-1	NA	few	CASSQVPVEREQYF
TRBV7-2	NA	NA	CASSLSVGPIEGAQYF
TRBV6-5	TRBD2	NA	CASSSLSGLAGLEQYF
TRBV7-9	NA	NA	CASSRDRSSLNTEAFF
TRBV6-1	TRBD1	NA	CASIQPDRGYEKLFF
TRBV5-1	NA	NA	CASSLAEGRTYEQYF
TRBV5-4	TRBD2	once	CAWGGVQETQYF
TRBV5-1	NA	NA	CASSFGLSSGANVLTF
TRBV6-1	NA	NA	CASSDEQGVSYNEQFF
TRBV4-1	TRBD2	NA	CASSQGSGLRGDEQFF
TRBV15	TRBD1	NA	CATSFRTGGANVLTF
TRBV7-9	NA	NA	CASSLAGADGNTIYF
TRBV2	TRBD1	NA	CASSATGKWETQYF
TRBV6-1	TRBD1	NA	CASRFQGESQPQHF
TRBV7-2	NA	NA	CASSLGLGHTGELFF
TRBV19	NA	NA	CASSPVVAAEAFF
TRBV7-2	NA	NA	CASSLQGKDEQFF
TRBV7-3	TRBD1	NA	CASSSGQGDTEAFF
TRBV29-1	NA	NA	CSVAETGELFF
TRBV19	NA	NA	CASSIGQAYYNEQFF
TRBV5-4	TRBD2	NA	CASSLDLAGSYNEQFF
TRBV20-1	NA	NA	CSARTGYEQYF
TRBV6-6	TRBD1	once	CASSYPGQQETQYF